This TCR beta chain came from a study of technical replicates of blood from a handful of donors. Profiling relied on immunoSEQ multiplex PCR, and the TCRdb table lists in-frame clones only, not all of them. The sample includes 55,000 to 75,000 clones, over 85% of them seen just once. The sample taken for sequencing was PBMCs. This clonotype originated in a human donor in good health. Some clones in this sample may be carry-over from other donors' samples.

This chain's CDR3 is CATTYKRGPGEGDNEQFF. The DNA for the CDR3 is TGTGCCACCACATATAAAAGGGGGCCCGGAGAGGGGGACAATGAGCAGTTCTTC. V and J are TRBV7-3 and TRBJ2-1, with 7 bases lining up with TRBD1. The CDR3 is made up of 18 amino acids. V lost 10 bases, J lost 5 bases, and 23 bases stayed unmatched. Germline V gene lookup returns CDR1 SGHTA and CDR2 FQGTGA.